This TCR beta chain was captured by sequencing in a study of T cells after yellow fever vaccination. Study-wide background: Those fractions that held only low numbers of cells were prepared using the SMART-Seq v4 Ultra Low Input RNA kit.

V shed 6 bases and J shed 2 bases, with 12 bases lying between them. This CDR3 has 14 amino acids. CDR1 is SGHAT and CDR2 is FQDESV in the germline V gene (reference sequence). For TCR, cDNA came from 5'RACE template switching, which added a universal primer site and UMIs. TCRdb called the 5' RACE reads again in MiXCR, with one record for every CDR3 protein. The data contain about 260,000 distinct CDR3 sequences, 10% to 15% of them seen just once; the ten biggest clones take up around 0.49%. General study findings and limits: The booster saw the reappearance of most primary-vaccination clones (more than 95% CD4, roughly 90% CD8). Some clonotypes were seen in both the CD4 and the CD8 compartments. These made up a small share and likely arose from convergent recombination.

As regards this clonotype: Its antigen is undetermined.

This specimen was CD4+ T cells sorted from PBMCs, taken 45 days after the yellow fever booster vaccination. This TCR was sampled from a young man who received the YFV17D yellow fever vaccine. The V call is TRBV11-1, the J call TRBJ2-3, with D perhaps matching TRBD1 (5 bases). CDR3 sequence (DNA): TGTGCCAGCAGTGGGGCAGGGTTCACAGATACGCAGTATTTT. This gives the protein CASSGAGFTDTQYF.